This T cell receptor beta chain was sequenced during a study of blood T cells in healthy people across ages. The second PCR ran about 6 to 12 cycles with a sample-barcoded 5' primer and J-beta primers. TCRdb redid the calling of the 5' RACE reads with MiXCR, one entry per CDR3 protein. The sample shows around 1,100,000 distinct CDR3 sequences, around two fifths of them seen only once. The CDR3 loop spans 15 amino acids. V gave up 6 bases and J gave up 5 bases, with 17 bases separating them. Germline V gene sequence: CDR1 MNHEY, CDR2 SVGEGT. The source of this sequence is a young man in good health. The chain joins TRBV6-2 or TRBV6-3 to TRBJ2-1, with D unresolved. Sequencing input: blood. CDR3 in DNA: TGTGCCAGCAGATACGATTATTTTGGTCACAATGAGCAGTTCTTC. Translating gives CASRYDYFGHNEQFF.